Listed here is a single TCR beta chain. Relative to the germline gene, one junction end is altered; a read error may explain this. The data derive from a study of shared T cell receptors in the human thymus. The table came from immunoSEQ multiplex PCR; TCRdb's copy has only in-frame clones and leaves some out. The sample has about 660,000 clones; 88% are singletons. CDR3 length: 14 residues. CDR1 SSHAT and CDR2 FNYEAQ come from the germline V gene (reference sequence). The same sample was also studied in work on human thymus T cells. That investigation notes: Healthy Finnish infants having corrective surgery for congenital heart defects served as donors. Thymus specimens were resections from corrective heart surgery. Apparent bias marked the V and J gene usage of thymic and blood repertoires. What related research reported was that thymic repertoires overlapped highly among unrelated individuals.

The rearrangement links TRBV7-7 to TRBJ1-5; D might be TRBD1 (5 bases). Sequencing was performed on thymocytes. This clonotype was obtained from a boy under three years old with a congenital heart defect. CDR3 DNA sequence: TGTGCTAGCAGTCACCCTGGGACTCGTCAGCCCCAGCATTTT. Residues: CASSHPGTRQPQHF.